This note documents a single TCR beta chain sequence. Assay used: immunoSEQ multiplex PCR; TCRdb lists only in-frame clones, some missing. Among about 80,000 clones listed, about 91% were seen once. V lost 0 bases and J lost 2, with 8 bases in between. This CDR3 is 15 amino acids long. The germline gives CDR1 LGHNA, CDR2 YNFKEQ. The data were taken from a study of T cell changes during pregnancy in multiple sclerosis. The clonotype comes from a female donor with multiple sclerosis, enrolled in a pregnancy study. The source material was peripheral blood, sampled before pregnancy. The rearrangement uses TRBV4-2 and TRBJ2-1, with D possibly being TRBD2 (5 bases). In DNA, the CDR3 is TGTGCCAGCAGCCAAGAGCGGGCCGCCTACAATGAGCAGTTCTTC. Protein: CASSQERAAYNEQFF.